The source of this TCR beta chain is a study of PD-1 blockade in classical Hodgkin lymphoma. Study findings and constraints: Complete responders had baseline diversity similar to newly diagnosed patients.

Notes on this clone: The target antigen is unknown.

Brentuximab vedotin exposure varied, and every patient relapsed after autologous stem cell transplantation. The repertoire was sequenced with immunoSEQ multiplex PCR; TCRdb's copy has only in-frame clones and lacks some. The sample has about 110,000 clones, nearly 90% seen once. The V gene's germline CDR1 is SEHNR and CDR2 FQNEAQ (reference sequence). Trimming pared 1 base from V and 2 bases from J, leaving 9 bases between. The CDR3 is 16 amino acids. The material was peripheral blood mononuclear cells (PBMCs), obtained before the second cycle of nivolumab. The receptor comes from a human donor with classical Hodgkin lymphoma. The chain employs TRBV7-9 and TRBJ2-6; maybe TRBD2 (5 bases). CDR3 nucleotides: TGTGCCAGCAGCTTAGTTTCGGGGACTGGGGCCAACGTCCTGACTTTC. Encoded protein: CASSLVSGTGANVLTF.